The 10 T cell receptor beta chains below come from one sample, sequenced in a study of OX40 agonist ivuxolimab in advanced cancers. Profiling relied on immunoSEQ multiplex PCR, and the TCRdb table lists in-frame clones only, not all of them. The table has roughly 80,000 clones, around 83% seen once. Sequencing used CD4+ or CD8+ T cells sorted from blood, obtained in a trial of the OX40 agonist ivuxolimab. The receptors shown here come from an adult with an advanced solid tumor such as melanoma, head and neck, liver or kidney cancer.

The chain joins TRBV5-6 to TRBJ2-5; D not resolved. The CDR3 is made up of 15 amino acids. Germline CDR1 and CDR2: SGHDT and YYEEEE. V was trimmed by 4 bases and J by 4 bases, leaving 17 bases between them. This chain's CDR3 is CASSHIIGIGETQYF. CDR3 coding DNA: TGTGCCAGCAGCCACATTATAGGGATAGGAGAGACCCAGTACTTC.

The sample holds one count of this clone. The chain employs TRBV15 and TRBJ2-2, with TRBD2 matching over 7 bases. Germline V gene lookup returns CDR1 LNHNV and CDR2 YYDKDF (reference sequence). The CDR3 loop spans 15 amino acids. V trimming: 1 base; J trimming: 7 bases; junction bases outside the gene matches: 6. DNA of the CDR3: TGTGCCACCAGCAGAGTTGCTAGCGGTGACGGGGAGCTGTTTTTT. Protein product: CATSRVASGDGELFF.

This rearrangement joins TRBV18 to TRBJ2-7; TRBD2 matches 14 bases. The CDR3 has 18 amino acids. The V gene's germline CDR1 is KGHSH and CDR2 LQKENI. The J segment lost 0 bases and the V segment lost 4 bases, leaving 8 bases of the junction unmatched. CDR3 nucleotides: TGTGCCAGCTCACGGACGGGACTAGCGGGGGAACTCTCCTACGAGCAGTACTTC. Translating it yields CASSRTGLAGELSYEQYF.

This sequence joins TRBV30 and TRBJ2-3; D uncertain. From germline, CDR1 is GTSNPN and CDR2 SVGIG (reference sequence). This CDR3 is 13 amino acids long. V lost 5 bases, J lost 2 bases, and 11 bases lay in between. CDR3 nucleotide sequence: TGTGCCTGGGGGTCTAAATCCACAGATACGCAGTATTTT. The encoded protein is CAWGSKSTDTQYF.

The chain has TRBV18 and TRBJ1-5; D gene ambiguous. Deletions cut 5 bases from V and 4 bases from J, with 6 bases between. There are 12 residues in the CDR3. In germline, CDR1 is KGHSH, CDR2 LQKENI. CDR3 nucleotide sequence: TGTGCCAGCTCAGGGGAAAATCAGCCCCAGCATTTT. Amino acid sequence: CASSGENQPQHF.

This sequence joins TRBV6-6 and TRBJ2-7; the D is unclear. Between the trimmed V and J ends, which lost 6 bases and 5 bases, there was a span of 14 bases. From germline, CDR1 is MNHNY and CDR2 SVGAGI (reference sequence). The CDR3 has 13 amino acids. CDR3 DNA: TGTGCCAGCAGGGTCGGTGGGCCACACGAGCAGTACTTC. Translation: CASRVGGPHEQYF.

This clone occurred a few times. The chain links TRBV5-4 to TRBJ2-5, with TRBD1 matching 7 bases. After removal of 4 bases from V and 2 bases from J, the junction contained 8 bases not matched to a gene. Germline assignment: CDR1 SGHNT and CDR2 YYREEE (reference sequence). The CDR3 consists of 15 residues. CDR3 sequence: CASSLQGIIQETQYF. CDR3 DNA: TGTGCCAGCAGCCTACAGGGGATTATTCAAGAGACCCAGTACTTC.

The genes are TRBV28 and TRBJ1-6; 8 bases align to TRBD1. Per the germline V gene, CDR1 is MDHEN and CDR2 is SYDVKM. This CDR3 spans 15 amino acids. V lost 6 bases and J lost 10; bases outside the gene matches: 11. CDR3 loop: CASRGSGGEVSPLHF. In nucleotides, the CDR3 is TGTGCCAGCAGGGGGTCAGGGGGCGAGGTCTCACCCCTCCACTTT.

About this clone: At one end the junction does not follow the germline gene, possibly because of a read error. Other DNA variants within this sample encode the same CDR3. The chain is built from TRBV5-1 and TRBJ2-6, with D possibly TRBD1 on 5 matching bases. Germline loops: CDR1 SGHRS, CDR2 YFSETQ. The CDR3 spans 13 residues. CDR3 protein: CASRVTGANVLTF. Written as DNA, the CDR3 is TGCGCCAGCAGGGTTACTGGGGCTAACGTCCTGACTTTC.

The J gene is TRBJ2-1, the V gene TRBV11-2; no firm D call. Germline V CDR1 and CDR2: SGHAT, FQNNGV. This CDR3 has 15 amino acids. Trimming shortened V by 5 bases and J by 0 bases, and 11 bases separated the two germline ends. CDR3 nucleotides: TGTGCCAGCAGCCTCAGCGCGAGCTCCTACAATGAGCAGTTCTTC. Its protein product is CASSLSASSYNEQFF.